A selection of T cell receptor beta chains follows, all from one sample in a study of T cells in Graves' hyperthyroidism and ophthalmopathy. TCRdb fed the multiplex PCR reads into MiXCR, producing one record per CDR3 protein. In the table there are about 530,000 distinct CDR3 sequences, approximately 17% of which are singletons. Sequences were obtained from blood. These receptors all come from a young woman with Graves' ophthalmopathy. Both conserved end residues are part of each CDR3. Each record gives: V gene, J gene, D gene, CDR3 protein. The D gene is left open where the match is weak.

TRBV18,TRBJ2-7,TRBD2,CASPRTSGRNEQYF
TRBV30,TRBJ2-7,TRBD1,CAWSVTGGGEQYF
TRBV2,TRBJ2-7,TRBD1,CASSGGDRAYYEQYF
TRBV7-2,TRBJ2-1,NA,CASSLVYAGTRGNNEQFF
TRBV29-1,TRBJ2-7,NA,CSVILQGEQYF
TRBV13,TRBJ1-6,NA,CASSPREGPYNSPLHF
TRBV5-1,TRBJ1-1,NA,CASRLGGGAEAFF
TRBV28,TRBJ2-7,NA,CASSAFQGWAYEQYF
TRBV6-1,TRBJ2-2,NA,CASFLQMGLTGELFF
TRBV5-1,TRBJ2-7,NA,CASSLGFTYEQYF
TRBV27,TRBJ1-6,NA,CASSLSGSGRNSPLHF
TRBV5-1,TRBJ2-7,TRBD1,CASSLAPGTGNSYEQYF
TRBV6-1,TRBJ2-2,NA,CASSPLDSTGELFF
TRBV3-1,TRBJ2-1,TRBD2,CASSQTSGYNEQFF
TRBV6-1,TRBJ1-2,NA,CASSEAVSNYGYTF
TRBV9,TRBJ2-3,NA,CASSVGGDTDTQYF
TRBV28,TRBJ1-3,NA,CASSLFRQVPSSGNTIYF
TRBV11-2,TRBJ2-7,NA,CASSQASYEQYF
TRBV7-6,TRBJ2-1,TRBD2,CASSLEGYEREYLGEQFF
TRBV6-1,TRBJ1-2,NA,CASSFGRMNGYTF
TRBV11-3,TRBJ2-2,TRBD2,CASSLVRGDTGELFF
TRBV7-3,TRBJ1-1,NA,CASSLIRMNTEAFF
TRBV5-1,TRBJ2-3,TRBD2,CASSLAAGGTSTDTQYF
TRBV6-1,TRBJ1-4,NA,CASSEGTADEKLFF
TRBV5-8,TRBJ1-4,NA,CASSRPTLPEKLFF
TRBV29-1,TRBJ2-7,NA,CSVEGQATYEQYF
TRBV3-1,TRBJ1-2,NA,CASSHRGYRDYGYTF
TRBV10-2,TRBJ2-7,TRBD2,CASQGTSGRAVQYF
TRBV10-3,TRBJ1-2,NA,CAISEEGLFYGYTF
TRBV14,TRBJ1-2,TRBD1,CASSQDPWTGGGDGYTF
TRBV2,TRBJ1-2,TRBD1,CASSTGTGGHGYTF
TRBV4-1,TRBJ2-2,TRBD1,CASTVSGQGDTGELFF
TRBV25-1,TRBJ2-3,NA,CASSEGRGPADTQYF
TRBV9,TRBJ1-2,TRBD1,CASSADRENGYTF
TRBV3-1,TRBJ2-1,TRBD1,CASSPTGGLSYNEQFF
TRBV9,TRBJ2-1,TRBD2,CASSVAPSTSGGAPEQFF
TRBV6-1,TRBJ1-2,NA,CASTAGWYGYTF
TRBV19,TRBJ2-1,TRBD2,CASSPPGRDNEQFF
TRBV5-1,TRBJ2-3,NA,CASRWGAASDTQYF
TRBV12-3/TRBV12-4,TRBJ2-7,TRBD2,CASRKGLAESYEQYF
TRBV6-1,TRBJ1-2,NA,CASMKARVDGYGYTF
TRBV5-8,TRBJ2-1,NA,CASTTYLKTGSYNEQFF
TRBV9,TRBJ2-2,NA,CASSVSSNTGELFF
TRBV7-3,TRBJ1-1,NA,CASSARTEGAFF
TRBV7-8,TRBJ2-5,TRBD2,CASSQKKVVTSVIDQETQYF
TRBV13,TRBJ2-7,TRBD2,CASSLKLAGVYEQYF
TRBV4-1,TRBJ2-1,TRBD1,CASSQRSGGNSYNEQFF
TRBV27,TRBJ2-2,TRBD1,CASSSRTGVGVASPGELFF